The T cell receptor (beta chain) described here comes from a study of blood T cell repertoires in COVID-19 (dated by TCRdb to about 2020). The study in broad terms: Samples covering the acute and convalescent phases of COVID-19 were provided by collaborators in the United States, Italy and Spain. Samples were obtained from the ongoing ImmuneRACE study (first 160 participants) and from about 1,300 subjects provided by 6 global collaborators. A freely available public database, intended as a resource for researchers studying the immune response to SARS-CoV-2, is where the repertoires were released. A de-identified subject ID, COVID-19 status, age in years and sex were almost always included in the sample metadata. The dataset comprised deeply sampled blood TCRbeta repertoires from subjects exposed to, actively infected with, or recovered from COVID-19. Where available, HLA class I and class II types were obtained from metadata supplied by the sample provider rather than from assay-based typing. The material from the prospective study consisted of cDNA or gDNA derived from T cells, B-cell-depleted T cells, or PBMCs.

The immunoSEQ Assay, a bias-controlled multiplex PCR, was used to amplify TCRbeta CDR3 regions from genomic DNA. The study's processing was this. Within the assay, amplification of reference gene primers was used to estimate how many nucleated cells each sample contained. To quantify the absolute abundance of each unique TCRbeta CDR3 rearrangement, sequence reads were collapsed and filtered. Productive Simpson clonality was computed per sample as the square root of Simpson's diversity index over productive rearrangements. TCRdb retrieved this table from immuneACCESS and kept in-frame rearrangements only. Not all clones are present; in checked studies, unresolved V genes account for under half, and no reason is known for the remainder. The D gene and trimming were derived from the DNA, and the V and J assignments and clone size from that table. This sample has some 65,000 clones in its table, and around 91% of those were observed once. The ten largest make up more than 0.4% of the sample.

Comments on this clone: What this receptor recognizes is not known. The sample holds no much larger clone one base away, and base qualities are not on file.

Summary of the overall study and its limitations: The quantity of clinical and demographic metadata differed by source and by participant and was supplied without curation.

One collaborating source in Seattle enrolled patients during active infection and followed them longitudinally through the course of disease. Collaborating institutions collected whole blood in K2EDTA tubes following their own protocols. Collaborator samples were shipped for TCRbeta analysis as frozen whole blood, isolated PBMCs, or DNA extracted from either sample type. This sequence originates from a man over 45 with COVID-19, enrolled during active disease. Specimen: peripheral blood.

The CDR3 region: CASSPRLAGTGELFF. The sequenced DNA: TGTGCCAGCAGCCCCCGACTAGCGGGTACCGGGGAGCTGTTTTTT. The chain employs TRBV7-9 and TRBJ2-2; TRBD2 lines up with 10 middle nucleotides. The CDR3 measures 15 amino acids from cysteine to phenylalanine. Here the CDR3 DNA is all that survives: 45 bases in frame from base 1. Ends trimmed: V by 5 bases, J by 5 bases; bases unmatched to a gene: 5. Reading the germline V gene (reference sequence) gives CDR1 SEHNR and CDR2 FQNEAQ.